In its sample, the clone carrying this T cell receptor (beta chain) was seen a few times. The CDR3 covers 10 residues. Deletions cut 9 bases from V and 4 bases from J, with 7 bases between. Germline loops: CDR1 MDHEN, CDR2 SYDVKM. This specimen comes from a study of beta chain features in type 1 diabetes. Expressed TCRB transcripts got sequenced, as all isolated RNA was reverse transcribed. Method: immunoSEQ multiplex PCR; TCRdb's copy keeps in-frame clones and lacks some. The sample shows hundreds of thousands of clones, about a sixth of them seen only once. V usage is TRBV28 and J usage is TRBJ2-7; no clear D. Sequencing used naive CD4+ T cells from blood. The receptor's source is a man aged 18 to 29 in good health. The CDR3 DNA is TGTGCCAGAGGGCCTTACGAGCAGTACTTC. It codes for CARGPYEQYF. Variable domain in full (rest from reference TRBV28 and TRBJ2-7): DVKVTQSSRYLVKRTGEKVFLECVQDMDHENMFWYRQDPGLGLRLIYFSYDVKMKEKGDIPEGYSVSREKKERFSLILESASTNQTSMYLCARGPYEQYFGPGTRLTVT.